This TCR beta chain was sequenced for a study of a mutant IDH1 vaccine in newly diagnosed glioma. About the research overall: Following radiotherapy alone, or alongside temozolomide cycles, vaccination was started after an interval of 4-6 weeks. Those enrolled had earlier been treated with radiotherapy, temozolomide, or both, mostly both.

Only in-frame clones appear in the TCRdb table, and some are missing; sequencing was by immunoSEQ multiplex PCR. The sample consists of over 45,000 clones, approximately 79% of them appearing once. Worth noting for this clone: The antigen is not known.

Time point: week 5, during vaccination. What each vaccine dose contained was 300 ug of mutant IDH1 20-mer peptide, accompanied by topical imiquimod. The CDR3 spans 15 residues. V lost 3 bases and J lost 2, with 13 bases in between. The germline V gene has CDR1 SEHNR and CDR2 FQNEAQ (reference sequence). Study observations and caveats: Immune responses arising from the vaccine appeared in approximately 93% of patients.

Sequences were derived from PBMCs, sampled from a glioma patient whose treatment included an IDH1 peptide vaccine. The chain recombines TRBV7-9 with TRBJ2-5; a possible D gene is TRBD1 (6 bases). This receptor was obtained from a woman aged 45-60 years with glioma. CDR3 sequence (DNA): TGTGCCAGCAGCTTCCAACAGGGCGCGCAAGAGACCCAGTACTTC. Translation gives CASSFQQGAQETQYF.